This T cell receptor beta chain was documented in a study of blood T cell repertoires in COVID-19. Study summary: Spain, Italy and the United States supplied samples that represented acute and convalescent COVID-19. The analysed material was cDNA or gDNA that came from T cells, B-cell-depleted T cells, or PBMCs.

As processed by the authors: Amplification of reference gene primers provided the estimated nucleated cell counts. Profiled with immunoSEQ multiplex PCR; TCRdb holds only in-frame clones, not every one. V and J calls and clone size are given by that table; D and trimming were obtained from the DNA. The sample has approximately 46,000 clones; roughly 86% are singletons. This CDR3 has 15 amino acids. V lost 6 bases and J 5 bases, leaving 17 bases between the germline ends. Germline V gene data show CDR1 as MNHEY and CDR2 as SVGAGI. Sequencing input: peripheral blood. This receptor was taken from a man in his 60s with active or convalescent COVID-19. The rearrangement uses TRBV6-5 and TRBJ1-5; D is possibly TRBD1 (5 bases). The CDR3 loop is CASSSDGGLYQPQHF. Here the CDR3 DNA reads TGTGCCAGCAGCTCTGATGGGGGACTCTATCAGCCCCAGCATTTT.